The 25 T cell receptor beta chains presented below share a single source sample, sequenced in a study of blood T cells in healthy people across ages. A J-beta primer mix and a sample-barcoded 5' primer were used in a second PCR of about 7 to 12 cycles. MiXCR, run by TCRdb on the 5' RACE reads, gives a single entry per CDR3 protein. The table has 600,000 or so distinct CDR3 sequences, 20% to 25% seen once. Sequencing was performed on blood. These receptors were collected from a man aged 70-80 years in good health.

In its sample, this clonotype was seen a few times. The V and J genes are TRBV2 and TRBJ2-1, with 7 bases lining up with TRBD2. With 7 bases clipped from V and 3 bases from J, the junction kept 6 bases outside the gene matches. The CDR3 is 14 residues long. The V gene's germline CDR1 is SNHLY and CDR2 FYNNEI. The CDR3 bases are TGTGCCAGCAAAGCCGGGACTATCTACAATGAGCAGTTCTTC. Residues: CASKAGTIYNEQFF.

The chain has TRBV4-1 and TRBJ2-3; 10 bases map to TRBD2. Per germline, CDR1 MGHRA and CDR2 YSYEKL. V was clipped by 1 base and J by 3 bases; unmatched bases: 7. The CDR3 sequence is 17 residues long. The CDR3 region has the DNA TGCGCCAGCAGCCAAGTGGGGACTAGCGACCCGACAGATACGCAGTATTTT. Protein product: CASSQVGTSDPTDTQYF.

The genes are TRBV6-6 and TRBJ2-2; D gene unclear. With 6 bases removed from V and 4 bases from J, the gap between germline ends came to 9 bases. The CDR3 loop spans 13 amino acids. Germline CDR1 reads MNHNY; CDR2 reads SVGAGI (reference sequence). CDR3 sequence: CASRDPPTGELFF. DNA for the CDR3: TGTGCCAGCAGGGACCCTCCCACCGGGGAGCTGTTTTTT.

A few counts support this clonotype. This chain links TRBV19 with TRBJ2-7; possible D gene TRBD1, 7 bases. Trimming cost V 5 bases and J 4 bases, with 15 bases left between them. Germline assignment: CDR1 LNHDA and CDR2 SQIVND (reference sequence). The CDR3 totals 14 residues. DNA for the CDR3: TGTGCCAGTAGTGGGGGGACAGAAATTTACGAGCAGTACTTC. It yields the protein CASSGGTEIYEQYF.

In its sample, this clonotype was seen a few times. The gene calls are TRBV3-1 and TRBJ2-5; weak D call: TRBD2 (6 bases). Gene TRBJ2-1 matches the end of the DNA better, so the J call may be wrong. Looked up from germline, CDR1 is LGHDT and CDR2 is YNNKEL (reference sequence). The CDR3 runs 15 residues. CDR3 in DNA: TGTGCCAGCACCCCGACCGGGACTGACTACAATGAGCAGTTCTTC. It yields the protein CASTPTGTDYNEQFF.

This clonotype was seen only a few times. This sequence joins TRBV2 and TRBJ2-1; no firm D call. V was shortened by 3 bases and J by 9 bases, with 12 bases between the two germline ends. Germline V CDR1 and CDR2: SNHLY, FYNNEI. The CDR3 is 13 amino acids. The chain's CDR3 is CASSDRITSEQFF. The CDR3 bases are TGTGCCAGCAGTGATAGGATTACAAGTGAGCAGTTCTTC.

This clonotype has ten or more counts. The chain recombines TRBV2 with TRBJ1-4; no clear D gene. V lost 6 bases to trimming and J lost 3 bases, with 14 bases between them. The CDR3 consists of 15 residues. Germline-derived CDR1 and CDR2 are SNHLY and FYNNEI. CDR3 sequence reads: CASSVRPGANEKLFF. In DNA form, the CDR3 reads TGTGCCAGCAGCGTTAGGCCCGGAGCTAATGAAAAACTGTTTTTT.

This clonotype was recorded a few times. CDR3 bases: TGCAGTGCTAAGACGTCGGGAGACTATGGCTACACCTTC. Translating it yields CSAKTSGDYGYTF. V usage is TRBV20-1 and J usage is TRBJ1-2, with no clear D. V was cut by 4 bases and J by 3 bases, with 12 bases left in between. Germline loops: CDR1 DFQATT, CDR2 SNEGSKA (reference sequence). This CDR3 is built from 13 residues.

CDR3 nucleotide sequence: TGCGCCAGCAGCTTGGGACCGACAGGGGCAACAGATACGCAGTATTTT. It is translated as CASSLGPTGATDTQYF. The V gene is TRBV5-1, the J gene TRBJ2-3; 8 nucleotides match TRBD1. Germline trimming cut 0 bases from V and 3 bases from J; bases unmatched to any gene: 6. CDR3 length equals 16 residues. Germline V CDR1 and CDR2: SGHRS, YFSETQ.

This clonotype was detected only a few times. V and J are TRBV11-2 and TRBJ2-2; D perhaps matches TRBD2 (5 bases). Trimming cost V 0 bases and J 10 bases, with 6 bases left between them. There are 12 residues in the CDR3. Germline V gene lookup returns CDR1 SGHAT and CDR2 FQNNGV. As DNA, the CDR3 is TGTGCCAGCAGCTTAGAGCTAGCGGAGCTGTTTTTT. Its translation is CASSLELAELFF.

This clonotype showed up many times. CDR3 region: CASSVTLLGSSYNEQFF. Written as DNA, the CDR3 is TGTGCCAGCAGCGTAACACTGTTGGGGAGCTCCTACAATGAGCAGTTCTTC. The V and J genes are TRBV9 and TRBJ2-1, with D possibly being TRBD2 (5 bases). The CDR3 consists of 17 residues. Germline V CDR1 and CDR2: SGDLS, YYNGEE. Deletions cut 1 base from V and 0 bases from J, with 14 bases between.

V is TRBV11-2 and J is TRBJ2-2; D uncertain. V lost 3 bases and J lost 4, with 6 bases in between. The CDR3 contains 13 residues. Per the germline V gene, CDR1 is SGHAT and CDR2 is FQNNGV. CDR3 residues: CASSLRITGELFF. The CDR3 DNA reads as TGTGCCAGCAGCTTGCGGATCACCGGGGAGCTGTTTTTT.

This clonotype was counted at least ten times. The chain links TRBV5-5 to TRBJ2-1; no definite D call. This CDR3 has 12 residues. The V gene lost 4 bases and the J gene lost 8 bases, with 10 bases spanning the gap. Germline CDR1 SGHKS, CDR2 YYEKEE (reference sequence). CDR3 region: CASSLLGHEQFF. The CDR3 DNA sequence: TGTGCCAGCAGCCTCCTAGGCCATGAGCAGTTCTTC.

The sample holds a few counts of this clonotype. The chain is built from TRBV7-2 and TRBJ2-2, with TRBD2 identical over 12 bases. Germline trimming cut 4 bases from V and 6 bases from J; bases unmatched to any gene: 6. CDR3 length equals 16 residues. CDR1 SGHTA and CDR2 FQGNSA come from the germline V gene. CDR3 region: CASSSRLAGVAGELFF. The CDR3 DNA sequence: TGTGCCAGCAGCTCGAGACTAGCGGGAGTCGCCGGGGAGCTGTTTTTT.

A few counts support this clonotype. This chain connects TRBV20-1 to TRBJ2-5; no reliable D call. Germline-derived CDR1 and CDR2 are DFQATT and SNEGSKA (reference sequence). CDR3 size: 13 residues. The V end lost 0 bases, the J end lost 3 bases, and 8 bases lay between the germline ends. The CDR3 nucleotides are TGCAGTGCTAGAGAATCAGGAAAAGAGACCCAGTACTTC. Residues: CSARESGKETQYF.

The chain has TRBV7-2 and TRBJ2-1; 10 bases match TRBD2. The CDR3 spans 15 residues. CDR1 is SGHTA, CDR2 FQGNSA, per germline. V shed 0 bases, J shed 7 bases, and the junction held 3 bases outside the gene matches. The chain's CDR3 is CASSLAGLAENEQFF. CDR3 nucleotides: TGTGCCAGCAGCTTAGCAGGACTAGCGGAGAATGAGCAGTTCTTC. The full variable domain, in which reference TRBV7-2 and TRBJ2-1 provide the parts outside the CDR3, is GAGVSQSPSNKVTEKGKDVELRCDPISGHTALYWYRQSLGQGLEFLIYFQGNSAPDKSGLPSDRFSAERTGGSVSTLTIQRTQQEDSAVYLCASSLAGLAENEQFFGPGTRLTVL.

This clonotype is a singleton in its sample. Mismatch with germline at one junction end may stem from a read error. The rearrangement joins TRBV3-1 to TRBJ2-3; D is unclear. The CDR3 is made up of 15 amino acids. From germline, CDR1 is LGHDT and CDR2 YNNKEL (reference sequence). The CDR3 here is CAGSQDLSRTDTQYF. DNA for the CDR3: TGTGCCGGCAGCCAAGATCTCTCTCGCACAGATACGCAGTATTTT.

This clonotype occurred many times. The chain links TRBV20-1 to TRBJ2-4; 9 bases match TRBD1. With 0 bases clipped from V and 0 bases from J, the junction kept 3 bases outside the gene matches. The CDR3 has 16 amino acids. The germline gives CDR1 DFQATT, CDR2 SNEGSKA (reference sequence). The CDR3 sequence is CSARDPGQGAKNIQYF. CDR3 DNA: TGCAGTGCTAGAGATCCGGGACAGGGAGCCAAAAACATTCAGTACTTC.

For the CDR3, the DNA is TGTGCCAGCAGTGATCCTAGCGGGAGGGAAGATACGCAGTATTTT. Its protein is CASSDPSGREDTQYF. The genes are TRBV25-1 and TRBJ2-3, with TRBD2 matching over 12 bases. Unmatched junction bases numbered 3, after V lost 3 bases and J lost 5 bases. CDR3 length: 15 amino acids. Germline values: CDR1 MGHDK, CDR2 SYGVNS.

This clonotype was counted between two and nine times. This chain links TRBV6-5 with TRBJ1-1; weak D call: TRBD1 (6 bases). The CDR3 covers 15 residues. Trimming pared 0 bases from V and 4 bases from J, leaving 12 bases between. Germline CDR1 reads MNHEY; CDR2 reads SVGAGI. The CDR3 is CASSYSIQGGTEAFF. The CDR3 nucleotides are TGTGCCAGCAGTTACTCGATACAGGGTGGCACTGAAGCTTTCTTT.

This clonotype was recorded a few times. The chain carries TRBV2 and TRBJ2-7, with D possibly being TRBD1 or TRBD2 (5 bases each). The CDR3 is 14 amino acids. The V end was cut by 3 bases, the J end by 4 bases, with 13 bases between. Germline loops: CDR1 SNHLY, CDR2 FYNNEI. CDR3 loop: CASSDSGGDYEQYF. The CDR3 DNA reads as TGTGCCAGCAGTGATTCTGGGGGTGATTACGAGCAGTACTTC. Variable domain in full (rest from reference TRBV2 and TRBJ2-7): EPEVTQTPSHQVTQMGQEVILRCVPISNHLYFYWYRQILGQKVEFLVSFYNNEISEKSEIFDDQFSVERPDGSNFTLKIRSTKLEDSAMYFCASSDSGGDYEQYFGPGTRLTVT.

This clonotype was seen a handful of times. The CDR3 loop reads CASSPSYGTEAFF. In DNA, the CDR3 is TGTGCCAGCAGCCCTTCTTACGGTACTGAAGCTTTCTTT. The chain employs TRBV3-1 and TRBJ1-1; D not certain. Germline loops: CDR1 LGHDT, CDR2 YNNKEL (reference sequence). V shed 4 bases and J shed 5 bases, with 11 bases lying between them. The CDR3 runs 13 residues. Full variable domain (outside the CDR3, taken from reference TRBV3-1 and TRBJ1-1): DTAVSQTPKYLVTQMGNDKSIKCEQNLGHDTMYWYKQDSKKFLKIMFSYNNKELIINETVPNRFSPKSPDKAHLNLHINSLELGDSAVYFCASSPSYGTEAFFGQGTRLTVV.

This clonotype was picked up many times. This rearrangement joins TRBV29-1 to TRBJ2-4; no firm D call. The germline CDR1 and CDR2 sequences are SQVTM and ANQGSEA. This CDR3 has 16 residues. Trimming removed 6 bases at V and 1 base at J, with 19 bases between. CDR3 sequence (DNA): TGCAGCGTGTCCCAAGGGTTCAACGGGGCCAAAAACATTCAGTACTTC. Residues: CSVSQGFNGAKNIQYF.

The chain recombines TRBV5-1 with TRBJ1-6; 9 bases are a match to TRBD1. The CDR3 runs to 14 residues. Per the germline V gene, CDR1 is SGHRS and CDR2 is YFSETQ. V lost 3 bases to trimming and J lost 9 bases; unmatched junction nucleotides: 4. The CDR3 here is CASSWTGVVSPLHF. The DNA of the CDR3 is TGCGCCAGCAGCTGGACAGGGGTGGTTTCACCCCTCCACTTT.

About this clonotype: The junction departs from the called germline gene at one end, perhaps through a read error. The J gene is TRBJ1-1, the V gene TRBV5-6; possibly TRBD1 for D (5 bases). The V gene's germline CDR1 is SGHDT and CDR2 YYEEEE. This CDR3 spans 13 amino acids. The CDR3 spells CASSLEAGPEAFF. In DNA, the CDR3 is TGTGCCAGCAGCTTGGAAGCGGGACCTGAAGCCTTCTTT.